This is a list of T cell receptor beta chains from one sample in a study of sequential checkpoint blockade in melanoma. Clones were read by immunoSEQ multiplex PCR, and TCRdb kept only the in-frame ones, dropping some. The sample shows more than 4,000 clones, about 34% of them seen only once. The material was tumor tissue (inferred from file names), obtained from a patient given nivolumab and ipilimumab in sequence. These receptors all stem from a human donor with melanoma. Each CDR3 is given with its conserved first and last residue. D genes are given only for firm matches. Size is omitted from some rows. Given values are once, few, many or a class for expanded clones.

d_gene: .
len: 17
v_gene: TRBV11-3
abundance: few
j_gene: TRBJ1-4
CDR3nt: TGTGCCAGCAGCCACCACCCGGGGACGTCGACGCGTGAAAAACTGTTTTTT
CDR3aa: CASSHHPGTSTREKLFF

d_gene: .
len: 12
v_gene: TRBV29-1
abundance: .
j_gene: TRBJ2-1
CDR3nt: TGCAGCGCTGGGGTGGCCTACAATGAGCAGTTCTTC
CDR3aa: CSAGVAYNEQFF

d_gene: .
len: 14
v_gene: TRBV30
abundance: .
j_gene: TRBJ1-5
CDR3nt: TGTGCCTGGAGTGTGGGCAGTAGCAATCAGCCCCAGCATTTT
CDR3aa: CAWSVGSSNQPQHF

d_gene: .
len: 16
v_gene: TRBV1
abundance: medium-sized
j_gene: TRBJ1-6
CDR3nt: TGCGCCAGCAGCCGCGGGACGAACGAATATAATTCACCCCTCCACTTT
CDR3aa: CASSRGTNEYNSPLHF

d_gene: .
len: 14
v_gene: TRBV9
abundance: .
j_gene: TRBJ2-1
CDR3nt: TGTGCCAGCAGCGTATCTCCGGTTGGCGATGAGCAGTTCTTC
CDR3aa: CASSVSPVGDEQFF

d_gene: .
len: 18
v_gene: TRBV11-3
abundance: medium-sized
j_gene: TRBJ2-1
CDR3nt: TGTGCCAGCAGCTGGGTTCACTCAGGGAGCCTAGAACACAATGAGCAGTTCTTC
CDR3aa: CASSWVHSGSLEHNEQFF

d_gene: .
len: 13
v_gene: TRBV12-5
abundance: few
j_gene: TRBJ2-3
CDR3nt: TGTGCTAGTGGCCCTCCAGGAAAAAATACGCAGTATTTT
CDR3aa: CASGPPGKNTQYF

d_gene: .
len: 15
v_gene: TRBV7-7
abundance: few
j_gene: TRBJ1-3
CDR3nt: TGTGCCAGCAGCTTAGAGAGGGGCGGTGGAAACACCATATATTTT
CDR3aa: CASSLERGGGNTIYF

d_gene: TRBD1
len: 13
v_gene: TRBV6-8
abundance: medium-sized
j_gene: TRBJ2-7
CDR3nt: TGTGCCATCAGTGGGGACAGGCCATACGAGCAGTACTTC
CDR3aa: CAISGDRPYEQYF

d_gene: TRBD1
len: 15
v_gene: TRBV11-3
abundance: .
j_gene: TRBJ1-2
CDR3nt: TGTGCCAGCAGAACGAACCGGGACAGGGGGTATGGCTACACCTTC
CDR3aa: CASRTNRDRGYGYTF

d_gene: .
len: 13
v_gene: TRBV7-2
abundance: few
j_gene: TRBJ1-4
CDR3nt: TGTGCCAGCAGCTTAGGCAGGAATGAAAAACTGTTTTTT
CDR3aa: CASSLGRNEKLFF

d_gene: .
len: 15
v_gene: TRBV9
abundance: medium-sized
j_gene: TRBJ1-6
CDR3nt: TGTGCCAGCAGCGCCGGGGGGGCTTATAATTCACCCCTCCACTTT
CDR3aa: CASSAGGAYNSPLHF

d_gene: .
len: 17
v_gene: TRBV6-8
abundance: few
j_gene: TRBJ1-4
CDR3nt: TGTGCCAGCAGTTATTATCCCCCGGGACACGTAAATGAAAAACTGTTTTTT
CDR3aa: CASSYYPPGHVNEKLFF

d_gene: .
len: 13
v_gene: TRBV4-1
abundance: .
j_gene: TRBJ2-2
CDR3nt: TGCGCCAGCAGCCAAGACCCAGCCGGGGAGCTGTTTTTT
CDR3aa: CASSQDPAGELFF

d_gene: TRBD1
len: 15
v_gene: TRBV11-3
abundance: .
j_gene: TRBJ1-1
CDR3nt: TGTGCCAGCAGCCAAAACCCGACAGGGGGCACTGAAGCTTTCTTT
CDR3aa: CASSQNPTGGTEAFF

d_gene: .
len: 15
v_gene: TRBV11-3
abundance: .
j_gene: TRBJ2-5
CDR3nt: TGTGCCAGCAGCTTAGATCTCCGCCCTAAAGAGACCCAGTACTTC
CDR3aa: CASSLDLRPKETQYF

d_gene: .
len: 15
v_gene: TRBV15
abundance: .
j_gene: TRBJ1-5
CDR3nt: TGTGCCACCAGCAGAACCCCCCCCAGGGGTCAGCCCCAGCATTTT
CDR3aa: CATSRTPPRGQPQHF

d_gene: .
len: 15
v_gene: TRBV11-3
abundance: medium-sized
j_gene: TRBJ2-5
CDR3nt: TGTGCCAGCAGCTTAATTAGGGGACGAAACGAGACCCAGTACTTC
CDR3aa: CASSLIRGRNETQYF

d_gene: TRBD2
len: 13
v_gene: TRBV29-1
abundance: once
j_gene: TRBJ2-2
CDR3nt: TGCAGCGCCACCCCGGGGGGGGCCGGGGAGCTGTTTTTT
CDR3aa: CSATPGGAGELFF

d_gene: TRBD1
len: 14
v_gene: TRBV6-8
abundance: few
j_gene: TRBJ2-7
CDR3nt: TGTGCCAGCAGCCTACAGGGGGCGAACTACGAGCAGTACTTC
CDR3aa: CASSLQGANYEQYF

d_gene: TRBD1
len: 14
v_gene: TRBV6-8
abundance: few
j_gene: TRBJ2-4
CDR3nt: TGTGCCAGCAGGAGAGGGACAGGGGTTAACATTCAGTACTTC
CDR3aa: CASRRGTGVNIQYF

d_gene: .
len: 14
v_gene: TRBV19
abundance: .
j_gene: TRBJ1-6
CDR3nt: TGTGCCAGTAAAGAAGGAGGAGGCAATTCACCCCTCCACTTT
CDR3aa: CASKEGGGNSPLHF

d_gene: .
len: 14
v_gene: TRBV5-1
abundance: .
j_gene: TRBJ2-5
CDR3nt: TGCGCCAGCAGCTTGTACCAGGGGCAAGAGACCCAGTACTTC
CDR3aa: CASSLYQGQETQYF

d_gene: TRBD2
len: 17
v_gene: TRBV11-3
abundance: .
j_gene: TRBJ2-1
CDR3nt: TGTGCCAGCAGCTTAGAACCTCCCGGGACTACCTACAATGAGCAGTTCTTC
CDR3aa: CASSLEPPGTTYNEQFF

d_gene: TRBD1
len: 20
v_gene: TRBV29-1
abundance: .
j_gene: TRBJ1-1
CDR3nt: TGCAGCGACCTTGGTAAAGACAGGGGCACTCCTCGCGGGTGGAACACTGAAGCTTTCTTT
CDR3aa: CSDLGKDRGTPRGWNTEAFF

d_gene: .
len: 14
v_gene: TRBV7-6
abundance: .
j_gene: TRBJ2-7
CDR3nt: TGTGCCAGCAGCTTAGTTCCAGGGGGGTACGAGCAGTACTTC
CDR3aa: CASSLVPGGYEQYF

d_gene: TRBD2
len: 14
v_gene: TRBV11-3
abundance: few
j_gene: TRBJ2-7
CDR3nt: TGTGCCAGCAGCGCTACTAGCGGTGGCTACGAGCAGTACTTC
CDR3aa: CASSATSGGYEQYF

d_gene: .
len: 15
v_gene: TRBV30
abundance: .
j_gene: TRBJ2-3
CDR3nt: TGTGCCTGGAGCCGACTGGGGGGATACACAGATACGCAGTATTTT
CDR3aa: CAWSRLGGYTDTQYF

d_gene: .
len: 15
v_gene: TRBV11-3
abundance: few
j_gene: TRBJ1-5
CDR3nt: TGTGCCAGCAGCCCTGGACAGATTAGCAATCAGCCCCAGCATTTT
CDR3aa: CASSPGQISNQPQHF

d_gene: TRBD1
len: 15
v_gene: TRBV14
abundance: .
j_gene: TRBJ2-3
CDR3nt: TGTGCCAGCAGTCTACAGGGGGTGGGCACAGATACGCAGTATTTT
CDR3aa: CASSLQGVGTDTQYF

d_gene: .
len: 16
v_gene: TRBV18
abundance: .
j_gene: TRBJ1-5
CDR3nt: TGTGCCAGCTCTGCAGGACAGCCATATAGCAATCAGCCCCAGCATTTT
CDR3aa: CASSAGQPYSNQPQHF

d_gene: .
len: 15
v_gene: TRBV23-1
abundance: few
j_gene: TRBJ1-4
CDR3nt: TGCGCCAGCAGCCGGGACACTTCAACTAATGAAAAACTGTTTTTT
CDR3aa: CASSRDTSTNEKLFF

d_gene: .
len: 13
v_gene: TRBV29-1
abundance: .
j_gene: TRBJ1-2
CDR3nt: TGCAGCGTTGCTAAACCTTCTCTGGATGGCTACACCTTC
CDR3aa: CSVAKPSLDGYTF

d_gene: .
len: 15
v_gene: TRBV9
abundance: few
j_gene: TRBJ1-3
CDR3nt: TGTGCCAGCAGTGAGCAGTCTGGCTCTGGAAACACCATATATTTT
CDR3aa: CASSEQSGSGNTIYF

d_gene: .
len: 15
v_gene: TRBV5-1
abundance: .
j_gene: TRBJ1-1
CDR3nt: TGCGCCAGCAGCTTGATGGGGGACACATACACTGAAGCTTTCTTT
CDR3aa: CASSLMGDTYTEAFF

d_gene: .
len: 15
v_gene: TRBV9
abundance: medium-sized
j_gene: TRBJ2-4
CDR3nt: TGTGCCAGCAGCTTGGGGCGGGGCGCCAAAAACATTCAGTACTTC
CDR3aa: CASSLGRGAKNIQYF

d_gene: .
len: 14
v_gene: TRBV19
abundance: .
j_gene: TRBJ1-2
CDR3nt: TGTGCCAGTAGTGTAAGACTGCTCGGACGTGGCTACACCTTC
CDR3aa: CASSVRLLGRGYTF

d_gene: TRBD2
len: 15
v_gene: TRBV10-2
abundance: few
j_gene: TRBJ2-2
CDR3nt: TGCGCCAGCAGTGAACAGCGGGGGCGACACCGGGAGCTGTTTTTT
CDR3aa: CASSEQRGRHRELFF

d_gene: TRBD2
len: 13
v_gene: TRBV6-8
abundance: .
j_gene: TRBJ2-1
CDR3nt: TGTGCCATGGGCCGGGAGGTTTACAATGAGCAGTTCTTC
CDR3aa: CAMGREVYNEQFF

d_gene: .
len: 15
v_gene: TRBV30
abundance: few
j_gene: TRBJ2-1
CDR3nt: TGTGCCTGGAGTGTACCGGCGGCCTCCTACAATGAGCAGTTCTTC
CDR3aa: CAWSVPAASYNEQFF

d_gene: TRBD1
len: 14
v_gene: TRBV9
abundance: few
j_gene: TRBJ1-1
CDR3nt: TGTGCCAGCAGCTTAAAGGACAGGGGCACTGAAGCTTTCTTT
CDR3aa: CASSLKDRGTEAFF

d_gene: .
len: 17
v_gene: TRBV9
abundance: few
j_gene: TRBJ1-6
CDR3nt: TGTGCCAGCAGCGTAGGAGGGGGTCCATCGGTAAGATCACCCCTCCACTTT
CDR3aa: CASSVGGGPSVRSPLHF

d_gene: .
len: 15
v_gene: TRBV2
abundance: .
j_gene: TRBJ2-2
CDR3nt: TGTGCCAGCAGTGAAGCGCCTACAAACACCGGGGAGCTGTTTTTT
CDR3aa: CASSEAPTNTGELFF

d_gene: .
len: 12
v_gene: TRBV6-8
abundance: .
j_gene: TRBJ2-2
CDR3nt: TGTGCCAGCAGTATGAGTAGGGGGGAGCTGTTTTTT
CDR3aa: CASSMSRGELFF

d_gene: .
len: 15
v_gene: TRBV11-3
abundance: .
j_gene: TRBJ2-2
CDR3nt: TGTGCCAGCCGTGGTTCCGGGGCTCGGACCGGGGAGCTGTTTTTT
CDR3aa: CASRGSGARTGELFF

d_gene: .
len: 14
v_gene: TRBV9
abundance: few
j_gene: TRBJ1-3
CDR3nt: TGTGCCAGCAGCGCCCCAGGGAGCGGAAACACCATATATTTT
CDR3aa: CASSAPGSGNTIYF

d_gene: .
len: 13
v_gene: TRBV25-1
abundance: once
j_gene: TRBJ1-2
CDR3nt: TGTGCCAGCAGTGAACAAATGAACTATGGCTACACCTTC
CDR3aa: CASSEQMNYGYTF

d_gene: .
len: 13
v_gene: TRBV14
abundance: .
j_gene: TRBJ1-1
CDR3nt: TGTGCCAGCAGCCAAGATCTCAGCCCGGGCGCTTTCTTT
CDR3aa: CASSQDLSPGAFF

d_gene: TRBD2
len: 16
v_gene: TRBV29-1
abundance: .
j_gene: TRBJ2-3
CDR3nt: TGCAGCGTTGAGGGTCTAGCGGGGGGTTTGACAGATACGCAGTATTTT
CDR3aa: CSVEGLAGGLTDTQYF

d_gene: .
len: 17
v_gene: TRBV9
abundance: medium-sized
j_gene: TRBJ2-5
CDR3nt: TGTGCCAGCAGCGTAGGCTTTAAGGGAGGTTCCCAAGAGACCCAGTACTTC
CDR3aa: CASSVGFKGGSQETQYF

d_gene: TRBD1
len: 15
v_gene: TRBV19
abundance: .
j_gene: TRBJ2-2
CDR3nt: TGTGCCAGCAGCTGGGACAGGGGGCCAGTTCGGGAGCTGTTTTTT
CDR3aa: CASSWDRGPVRELFF

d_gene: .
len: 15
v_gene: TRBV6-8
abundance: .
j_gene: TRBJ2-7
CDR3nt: TGTGCCAGCAGAGGAGAAACGGACAACTCCTACGAGCAGTACTTC
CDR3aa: CASRGETDNSYEQYF